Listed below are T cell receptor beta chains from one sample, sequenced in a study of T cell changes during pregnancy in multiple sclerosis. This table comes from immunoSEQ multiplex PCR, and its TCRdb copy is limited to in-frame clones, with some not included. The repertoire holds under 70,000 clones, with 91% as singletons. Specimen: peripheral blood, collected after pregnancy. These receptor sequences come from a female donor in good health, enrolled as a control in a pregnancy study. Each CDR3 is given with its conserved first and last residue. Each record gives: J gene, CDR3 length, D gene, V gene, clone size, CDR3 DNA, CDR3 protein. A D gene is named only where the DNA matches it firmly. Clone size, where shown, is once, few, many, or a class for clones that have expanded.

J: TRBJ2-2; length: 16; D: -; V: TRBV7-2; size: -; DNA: TGTGCCAGCAGCACCCCGGGCAGGGGTGGGACCGGGGAGCTGTTTTTT; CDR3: CASSTPGRGGTGELFF
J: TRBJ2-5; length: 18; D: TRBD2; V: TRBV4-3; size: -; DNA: TGCGCCAGCAGCCAAGAGAGGGTGGTAGCGGGGGGGCCAGAGACCCAGTACTTC; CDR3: CASSQERVVAGGPETQYF
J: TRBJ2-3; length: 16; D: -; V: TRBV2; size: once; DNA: TGTGCCAGCAGTGAGGGTTTAGCGGAATACACAGATACGCAGTATTTT; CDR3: CASSEGLAEYTDTQYF
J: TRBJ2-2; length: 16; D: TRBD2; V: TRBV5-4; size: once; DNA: TGTGCCAGCAGCTTGTCAGCGGGGGCCAACACCGGGGAGCTGTTTTTT; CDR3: CASSLSAGANTGELFF
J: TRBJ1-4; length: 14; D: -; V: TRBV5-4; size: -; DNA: TGTGCCAGCAGCTTGGACAGGGTTAATGAAAAACTGTTTTTT; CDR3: CASSLDRVNEKLFF
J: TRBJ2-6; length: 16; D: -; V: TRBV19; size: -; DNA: TGTGCCAGTAGTATGACAGGACAGCCTGGGGCCAACGTCCTGACTTTC; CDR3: CASSMTGQPGANVLTF
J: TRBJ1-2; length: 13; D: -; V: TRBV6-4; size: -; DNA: TGTGCCAGCAGTGGCCCCAGGGCCTCTGGCTACACCTTC; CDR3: CASSGPRASGYTF
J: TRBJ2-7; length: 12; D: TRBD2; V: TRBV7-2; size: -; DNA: TGTGCCAGCAGCCAACTAGCGTACGAGCAGTACTTC; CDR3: CASSQLAYEQYF
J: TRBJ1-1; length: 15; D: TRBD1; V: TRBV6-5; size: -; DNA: TGTGCCAGCAGTTACTTGGGACAGGCGAACACTGAAGCTTTCTTT; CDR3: CASSYLGQANTEAFF
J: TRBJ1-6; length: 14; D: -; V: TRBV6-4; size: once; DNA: TGTGCCAGCAGTGACGAGGGATCCGTCCCAACCCTCCACTTT; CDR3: CASSDEGSVPTLHF
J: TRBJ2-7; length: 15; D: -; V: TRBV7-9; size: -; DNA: TGTGCCAGCAGCCAGGAAACAGGACAGTACTACGAGCAGTACTTC; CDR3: CASSQETGQYYEQYF
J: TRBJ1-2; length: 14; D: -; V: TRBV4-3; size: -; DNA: TGCGCCAGCTCCCTAGGACAGTCTAACTATGGCTACACCTTC; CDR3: CASSLGQSNYGYTF
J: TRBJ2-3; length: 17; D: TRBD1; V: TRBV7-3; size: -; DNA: TGTGCCAGCAGCTTAGGGGACCAGGGGGCCCTAAGAGATACGCAGTATTTT; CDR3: CASSLGDQGALRDTQYF
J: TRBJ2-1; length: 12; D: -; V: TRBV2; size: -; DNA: TGTGCCAGCAGTGAAGTAGCACGTCTGCAGTTCTTC; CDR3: CASSEVARLQFF
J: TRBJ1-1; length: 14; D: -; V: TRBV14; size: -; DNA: TGTGCCAGCAGCCCAACGGGGGGCGGCACTGAAGCTTTCTTT; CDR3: CASSPTGGGTEAFF
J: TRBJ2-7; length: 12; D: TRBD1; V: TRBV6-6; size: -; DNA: TGTGCCAGCAGTTTTGACAGGGTCGAGCAGTACTTC; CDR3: CASSFDRVEQYF
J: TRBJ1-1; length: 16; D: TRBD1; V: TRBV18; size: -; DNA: TGTGCCAGCTCGACGGGACAGGGGGCGCAAAGTACTGAAGCTTTCTTT; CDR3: CASSTGQGAQSTEAFF
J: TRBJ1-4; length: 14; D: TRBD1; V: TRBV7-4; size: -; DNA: TGTGCCAGCAGTTGGGGACAGCCTTGCGAAAAACTGTTTTTT; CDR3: CASSWGQPCEKLFF
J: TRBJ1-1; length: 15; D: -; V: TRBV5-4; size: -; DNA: TGTGCCAGCAGCGAGGGGGGGGGAGGCGACACTGAAGCTTTCTTT; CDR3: CASSEGGGGDTEAFF
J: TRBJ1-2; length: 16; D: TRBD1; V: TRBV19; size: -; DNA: TGTGCCAGTAGTATAGGAAAGGGACAGGGCGGCTATGGCTACACCTTC; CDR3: CASSIGKGQGGYGYTF
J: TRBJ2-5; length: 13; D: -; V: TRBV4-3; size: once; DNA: TGCGCCAGCAGCCAAGAACGGGTAGAGACCCAGTACTTC; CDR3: CASSQERVETQYF
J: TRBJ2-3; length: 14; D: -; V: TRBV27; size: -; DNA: TGTGCCAGCAGTTCCTGGACAGGCACAGATACGCAGTATTTT; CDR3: CASSSWTGTDTQYF
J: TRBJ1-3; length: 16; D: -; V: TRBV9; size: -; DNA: TGTGCCAGCAGCGTAGGACAGCCGAGCTCTGGAAACACCATATATTTT; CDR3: CASSVGQPSSGNTIYF
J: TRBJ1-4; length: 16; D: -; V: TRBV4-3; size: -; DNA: TGCGCCAGCAGCCGCCTCGGGGGGATAGGAAATGAAAAACTGTTTTTT; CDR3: CASSRLGGIGNEKLFF
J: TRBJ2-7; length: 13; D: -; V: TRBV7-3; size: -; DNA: TGTGCCAGCAGCCCTACACGGGAAAACGAGCAGTACTTC; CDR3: CASSPTRENEQYF
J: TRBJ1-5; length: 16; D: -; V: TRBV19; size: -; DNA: TGTGCCAGTAGTATTGGCGGGGGCGATAGCAATCAGCCCCAGCATTTT; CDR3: CASSIGGGDSNQPQHF
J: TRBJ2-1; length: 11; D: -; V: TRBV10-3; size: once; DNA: TGTGCCATCAGTGGACTTCATGAGCAGTTCTTC; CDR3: CAISGLHEQFF
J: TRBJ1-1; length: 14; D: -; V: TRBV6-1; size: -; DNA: TGTGCCAGCAGTGAGGACTTAGGGAGGTCTGAAGCTTTCTTT; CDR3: CASSEDLGRSEAFF
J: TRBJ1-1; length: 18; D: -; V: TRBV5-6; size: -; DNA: TGTGCCAGCAGTCGGCGAGGCGCTGGCTACGGGCAGGGCCTGAGGGCTTTCTTT; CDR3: CASSRRGAGYGQGLRAFF
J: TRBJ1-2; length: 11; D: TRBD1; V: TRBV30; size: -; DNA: TGTGCCCTAAGGACAGGGTTTGGCTACACCTTC; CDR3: CALRTGFGYTF
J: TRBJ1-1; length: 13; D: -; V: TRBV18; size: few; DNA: TGTGCCAGCTCACCCCAGGTCCCCCCTGAAGCTTTCTTT; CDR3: CASSPQVPPEAFF
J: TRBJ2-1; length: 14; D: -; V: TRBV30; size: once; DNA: TGTGCCTGGAGTCCAGACGGGACCTACAATGAGCAGTTCTTC; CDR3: CAWSPDGTYNEQFF
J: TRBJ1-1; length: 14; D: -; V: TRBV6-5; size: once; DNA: TGTGCCAGCAGCATCAGGGAGGCCTACACTGAAGCTTTCTTT; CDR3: CASSIREAYTEAFF
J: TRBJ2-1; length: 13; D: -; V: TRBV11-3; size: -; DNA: TGTGCCAGCAGCCGTTGGGGGCTCGATGAGCAGTTCTTC; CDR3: CASSRWGLDEQFF
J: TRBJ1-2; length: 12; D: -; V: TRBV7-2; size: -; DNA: TGTGCCAGCAGCTTGCGGGCGTATGGCTACACCTTC; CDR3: CASSLRAYGYTF
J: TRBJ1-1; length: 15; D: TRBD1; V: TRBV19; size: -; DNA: TGTGCCAGTAGTGTGTCCGGGACAGGGGGCACTGAAGCTTTCTTT; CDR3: CASSVSGTGGTEAFF
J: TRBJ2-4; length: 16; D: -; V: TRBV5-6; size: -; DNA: TGTGCCAGCAGCTTGGGTCCCAGGGTGGCCTCAAACATTCAGTACTTC; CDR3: CASSLGPRVASNIQYF
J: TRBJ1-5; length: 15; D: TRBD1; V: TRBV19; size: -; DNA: TGTGCCAGTAGTATAGGACAGGGGGGCAATCAGCCCCAGCATTTT; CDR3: CASSIGQGGNQPQHF
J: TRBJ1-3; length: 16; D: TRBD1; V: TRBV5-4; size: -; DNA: TGTGCCAGCAGCTCGATAGACAGGGGTTCTGGAAACACCATATATTTT; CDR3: CASSSIDRGSGNTIYF
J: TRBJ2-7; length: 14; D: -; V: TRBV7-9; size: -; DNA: TGTGCCAGCAGCTTAGAGGGCAGGGTCGGCGAGCAGTACTTC; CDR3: CASSLEGRVGEQYF
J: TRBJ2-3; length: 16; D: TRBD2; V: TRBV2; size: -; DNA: TGTACCAGCAGAAGACTAGCGGGGGCCTCCACAGATACGCAGTATTTT; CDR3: CTSRRLAGASTDTQYF
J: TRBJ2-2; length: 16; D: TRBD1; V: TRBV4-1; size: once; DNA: TGCGCCAGCAGCCCCCGGACAGGAACAAACACCGGGGAGCTGTTTTTT; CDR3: CASSPRTGTNTGELFF
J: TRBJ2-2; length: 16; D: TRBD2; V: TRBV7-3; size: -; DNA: TGTGCCAGCAGCTTAGGACTAGCGGGGGCGGTCGGGGAGCTGTTTTTT; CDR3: CASSLGLAGAVGELFF
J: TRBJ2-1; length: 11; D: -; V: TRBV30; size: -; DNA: TGTGCCTGGAGTGGGTCGGAGTTTGGGTTCTTC; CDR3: CAWSGSEFGFF
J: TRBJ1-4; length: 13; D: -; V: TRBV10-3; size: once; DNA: TGTGCTACCACAGGGAGCTTAGGGGAAAAACTGTTTTTT; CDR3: CATTGSLGEKLFF
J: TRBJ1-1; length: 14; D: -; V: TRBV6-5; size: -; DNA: TGTGCCAGCAGTTTCGCGGGGGTGAACACTGAAGCTTTCTTT; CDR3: CASSFAGVNTEAFF
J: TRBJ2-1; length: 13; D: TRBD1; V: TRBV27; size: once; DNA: TGTGCCAGCGGGGACAGGGCTTGGAATGAGCAGTTCTTC; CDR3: CASGDRAWNEQFF
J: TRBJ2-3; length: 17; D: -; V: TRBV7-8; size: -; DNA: TGTGCCAGCAGCTTACGTGAGGCGGGCTTGAGCACAGATACGCAGTATTTT; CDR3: CASSLREAGLSTDTQYF
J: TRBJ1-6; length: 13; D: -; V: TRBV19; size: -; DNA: TGTGCCAGTAGTACGCAAGGGAGGTCACCCCTCCACTTT; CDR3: CASSTQGRSPLHF
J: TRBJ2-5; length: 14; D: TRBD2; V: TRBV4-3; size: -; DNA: TGCGCCAGCAGCCAACAGCGGGGGGCAGAGACCCAGTACTTC; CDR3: CASSQQRGAETQYF